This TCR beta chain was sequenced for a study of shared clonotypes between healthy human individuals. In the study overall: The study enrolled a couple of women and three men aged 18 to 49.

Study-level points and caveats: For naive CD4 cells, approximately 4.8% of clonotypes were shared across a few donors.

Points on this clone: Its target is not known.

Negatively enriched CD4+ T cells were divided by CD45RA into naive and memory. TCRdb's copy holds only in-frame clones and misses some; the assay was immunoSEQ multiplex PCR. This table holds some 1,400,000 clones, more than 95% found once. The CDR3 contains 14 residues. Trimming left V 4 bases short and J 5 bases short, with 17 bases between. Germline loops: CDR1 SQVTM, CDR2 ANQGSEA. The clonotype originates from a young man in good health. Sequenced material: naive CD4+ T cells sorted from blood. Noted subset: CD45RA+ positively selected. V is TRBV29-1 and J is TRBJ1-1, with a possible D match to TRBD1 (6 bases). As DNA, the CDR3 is TGCAGCGTTGCGGGCGCAAGGGGGAGGACTGAAGCTTTCTTT. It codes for CSVAGARGRTEAFF.